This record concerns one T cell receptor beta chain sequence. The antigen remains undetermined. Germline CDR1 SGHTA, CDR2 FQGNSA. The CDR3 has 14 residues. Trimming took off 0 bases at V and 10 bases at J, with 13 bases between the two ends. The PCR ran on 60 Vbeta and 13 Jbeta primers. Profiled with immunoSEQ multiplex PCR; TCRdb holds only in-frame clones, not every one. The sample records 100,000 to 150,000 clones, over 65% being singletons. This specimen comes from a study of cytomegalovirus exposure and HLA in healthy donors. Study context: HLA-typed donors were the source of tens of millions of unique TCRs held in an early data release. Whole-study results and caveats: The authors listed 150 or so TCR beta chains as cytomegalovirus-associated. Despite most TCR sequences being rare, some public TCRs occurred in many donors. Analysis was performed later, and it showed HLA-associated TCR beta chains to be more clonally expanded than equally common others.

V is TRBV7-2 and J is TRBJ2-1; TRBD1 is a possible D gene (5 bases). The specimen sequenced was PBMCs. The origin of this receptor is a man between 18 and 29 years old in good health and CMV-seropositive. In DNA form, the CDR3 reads TGTGCCAGCAGCTTAGCTCAGGGATCGGACGAGCAGTTCTTC. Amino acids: CASSLAQGSDEQFF.